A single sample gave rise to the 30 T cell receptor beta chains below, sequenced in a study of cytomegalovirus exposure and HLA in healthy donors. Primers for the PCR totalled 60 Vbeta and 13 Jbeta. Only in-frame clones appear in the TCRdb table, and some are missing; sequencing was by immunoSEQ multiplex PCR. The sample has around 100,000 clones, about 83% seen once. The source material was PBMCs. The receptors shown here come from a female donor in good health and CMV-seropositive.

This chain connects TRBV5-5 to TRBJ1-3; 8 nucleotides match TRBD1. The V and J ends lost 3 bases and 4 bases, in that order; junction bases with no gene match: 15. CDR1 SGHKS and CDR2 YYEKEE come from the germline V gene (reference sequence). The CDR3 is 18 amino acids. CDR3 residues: CASSSGTGSPMGGNTIYF. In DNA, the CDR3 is TGTGCCAGCAGCTCCGGGACAGGAAGCCCCATGGGAGGAAACACCATATATTTT.

The CDR3 loop reads CASSYSAGQPEAFF. The CDR3 DNA reads TGTGCCAGCAGTTACTCCGCGGGACAGCCTGAAGCTTTCTTT. J is TRBJ1-1 and V is TRBV6-6, with 7 bases lining up with TRBD1. Germline V gene sequence: CDR1 MNHNY, CDR2 SVGAGI (reference sequence). The CDR3 spans 14 residues. J lost 6 bases, V lost 0 bases, and 4 bases had no gene match.

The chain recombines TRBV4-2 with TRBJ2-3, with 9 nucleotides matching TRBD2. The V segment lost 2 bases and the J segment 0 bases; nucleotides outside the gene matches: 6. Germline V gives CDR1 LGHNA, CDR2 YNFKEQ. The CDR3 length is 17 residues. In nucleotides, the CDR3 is TGTGCCAGCAGCCAAAGGGGGCGGGGGGGGAGCACAGATACGCAGTATTTT. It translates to CASSQRGRGGSTDTQYF.

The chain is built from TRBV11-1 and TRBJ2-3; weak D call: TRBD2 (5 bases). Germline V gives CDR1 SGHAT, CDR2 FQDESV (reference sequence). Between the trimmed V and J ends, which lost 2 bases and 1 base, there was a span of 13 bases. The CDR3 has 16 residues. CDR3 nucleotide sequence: TGTGCCAGCAGCTTAACTAGTACCATACGCACAGATACGCAGTATTTT. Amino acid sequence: CASSLTSTIRTDTQYF.

DNA for the CDR3: TGTGCCAGCACCCCCAAGCTGGGCAATCAGCCCCAGCATTTT. Amino acid sequence: CASTPKLGNQPQHF. V gene TRBV6-5 combines with J gene TRBJ1-5; no reliable D call. Trimming pared 7 bases from V and 2 bases from J, leaving 12 bases between. The CDR3 totals 14 residues. The germline gives CDR1 MNHEY, CDR2 SVGAGI.

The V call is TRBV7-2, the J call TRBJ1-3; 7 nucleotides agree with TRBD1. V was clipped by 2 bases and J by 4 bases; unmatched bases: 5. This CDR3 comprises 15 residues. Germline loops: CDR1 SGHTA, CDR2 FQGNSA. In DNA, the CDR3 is TGTGCCAGCAGCTTACGGCAGGGGGGAGGAAACACCATATATTTT. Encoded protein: CASSLRQGGGNTIYF.

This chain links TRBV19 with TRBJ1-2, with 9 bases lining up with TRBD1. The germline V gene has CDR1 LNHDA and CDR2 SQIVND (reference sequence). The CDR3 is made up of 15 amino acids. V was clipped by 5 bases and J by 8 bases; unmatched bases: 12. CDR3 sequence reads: CASSASQGASSGYTF. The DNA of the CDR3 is TGTGCCAGTAGTGCCTCACAGGGGGCGTCCAGCGGCTACACCTTC. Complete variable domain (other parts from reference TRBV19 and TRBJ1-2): DGGITQSPKYLFRKEGQNVTLSCEQNLNHDAMYWYRQDPGQGLRLIYYSQIVNDFQKGDIAEGYSVSREKKESFPLTVTSAQKNPTAFYLCASSASQGASSGYTFGSGTRLTVV.

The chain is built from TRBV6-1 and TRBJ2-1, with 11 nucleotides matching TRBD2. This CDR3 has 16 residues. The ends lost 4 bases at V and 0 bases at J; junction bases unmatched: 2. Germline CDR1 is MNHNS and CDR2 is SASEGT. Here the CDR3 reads CASSGLAGISYNEQFF. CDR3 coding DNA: TGTGCCAGCAGTGGACTAGCGGGAATCTCCTACAATGAGCAGTTCTTC.

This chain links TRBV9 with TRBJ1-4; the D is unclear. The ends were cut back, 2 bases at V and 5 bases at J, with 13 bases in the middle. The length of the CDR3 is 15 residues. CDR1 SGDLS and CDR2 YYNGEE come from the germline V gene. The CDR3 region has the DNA TGTGCCAGCAGCGTGCGGGGTCAGCGGAATGAAAAACTGTTTTTT. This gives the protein CASSVRGQRNEKLFF.

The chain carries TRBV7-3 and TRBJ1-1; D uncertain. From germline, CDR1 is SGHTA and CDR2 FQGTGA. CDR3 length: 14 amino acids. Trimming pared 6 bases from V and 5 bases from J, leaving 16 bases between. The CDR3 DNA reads TGTGCCAGCAGGGACGGAACCCGAGGGACTGAAGCTTTCTTT. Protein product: CASRDGTRGTEAFF.

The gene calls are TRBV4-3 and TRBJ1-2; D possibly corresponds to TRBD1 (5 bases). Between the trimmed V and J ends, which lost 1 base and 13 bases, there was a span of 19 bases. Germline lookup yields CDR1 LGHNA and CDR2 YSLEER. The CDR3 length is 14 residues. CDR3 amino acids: CASSQANRGGISTF. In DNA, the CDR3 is TGCGCCAGCAGCCAAGCTAATCGGGGGGGGATAAGCACCTTC.

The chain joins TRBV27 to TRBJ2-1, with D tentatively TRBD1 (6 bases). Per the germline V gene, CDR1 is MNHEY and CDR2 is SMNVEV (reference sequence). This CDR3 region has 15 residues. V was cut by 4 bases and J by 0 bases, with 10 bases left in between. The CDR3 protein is CASSSQGGSYNEQFF. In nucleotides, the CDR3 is TGTGCCAGCAGTTCCCAAGGGGGCTCCTACAATGAGCAGTTCTTC.

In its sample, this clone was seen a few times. The DNA of the CDR3 is TGTGCCAGCAGCTCACTAGGCAATCAGCCCCAGCATTTT. Translation gives CASSSLGNQPQHF. The V gene is TRBV5-5, the J gene TRBJ1-5; D not certain. Trimming cost V 3 bases and J 2 bases, with 6 bases left between them. Germline values: CDR1 SGHKS, CDR2 YYEKEE (reference sequence). The CDR3 has 13 amino acids. Full variable domain (remainder filled in from reference TRBV5-5 and TRBJ1-5): DAGVTQSPTHLIKTRGQQVTLRCSPISGHKSVSWYQQVLGQGPQFIFQYYEKEERGRGNFPDRFSARQFPNYSSELNVNALLLGDSALYLCASSSLGNQPQHFGDGTRLSIL.

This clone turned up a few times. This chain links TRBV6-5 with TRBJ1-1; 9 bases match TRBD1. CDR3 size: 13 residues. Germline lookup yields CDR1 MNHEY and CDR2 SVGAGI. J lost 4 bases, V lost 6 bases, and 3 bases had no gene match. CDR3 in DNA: TGTGCCAGCAGACAGACAGGGGGCACTGAAGCTTTCTTT. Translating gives CASRQTGGTEAFF.

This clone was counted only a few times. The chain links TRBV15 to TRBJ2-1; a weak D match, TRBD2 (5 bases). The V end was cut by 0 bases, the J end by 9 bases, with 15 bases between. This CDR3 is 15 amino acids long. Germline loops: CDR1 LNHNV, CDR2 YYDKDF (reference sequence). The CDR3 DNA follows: TGTGCCACCAGCAGAGAACGGGGTAGGCATCGTGAGCAGTTCTTC. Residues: CATSRERGRHREQFF.

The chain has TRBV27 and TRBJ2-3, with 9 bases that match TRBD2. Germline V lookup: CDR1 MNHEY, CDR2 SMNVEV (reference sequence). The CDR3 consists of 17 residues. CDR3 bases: TGTGACATGCCAATGGGGACTAGCCAATCTAGCACAGATACGCAGTATTTT. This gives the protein CDMPMGTSQSSTDTQYF.

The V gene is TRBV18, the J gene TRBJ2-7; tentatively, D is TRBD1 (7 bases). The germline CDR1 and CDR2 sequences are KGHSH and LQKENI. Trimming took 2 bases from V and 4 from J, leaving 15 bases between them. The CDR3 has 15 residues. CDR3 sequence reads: CASSPVKTGRYEQYF. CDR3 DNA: TGTGCCAGCTCACCAGTCAAGACAGGGAGGTACGAGCAGTACTTC.

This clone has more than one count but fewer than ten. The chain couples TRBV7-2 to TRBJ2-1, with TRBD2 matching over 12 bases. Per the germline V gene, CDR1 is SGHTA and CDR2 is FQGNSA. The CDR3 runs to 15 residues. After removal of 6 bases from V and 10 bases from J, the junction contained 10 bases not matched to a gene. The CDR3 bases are TGTGCCAGCAGGCGAGGACTAGCGGGATCTCAAGAGCAGTTCTTC. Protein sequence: CASRRGLAGSQEQFF.

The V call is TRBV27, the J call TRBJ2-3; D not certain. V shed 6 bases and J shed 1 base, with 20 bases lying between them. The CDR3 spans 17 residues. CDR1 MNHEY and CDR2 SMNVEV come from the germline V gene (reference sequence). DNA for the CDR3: TGTGCCAGCAGCCCCAACAGATACCAAAGTGGCACAGATACGCAGTATTTT. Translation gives CASSPNRYQSGTDTQYF.

CDR3 residues: CASSLAGISRREQYF. The CDR3 region has the DNA TGTGCCAGCAGCTTGGCCGGGATCTCTCGGCGCGAGCAGTACTTC. The chain has TRBV5-6 and TRBJ2-7, with D possibly being TRBD2 (5 bases). Germline CDR1 SGHDT, CDR2 YYEEEE. Trimming took off 0 bases at V and 6 bases at J, with 16 bases between the two ends. The CDR3 spans 15 residues.

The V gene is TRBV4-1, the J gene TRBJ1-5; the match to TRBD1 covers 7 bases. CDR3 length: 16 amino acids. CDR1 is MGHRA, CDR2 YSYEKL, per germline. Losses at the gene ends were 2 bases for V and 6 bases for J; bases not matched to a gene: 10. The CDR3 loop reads CASSQSPFRGPQPQHF. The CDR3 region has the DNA TGCGCCAGCAGCCAAAGCCCGTTTAGGGGGCCTCAGCCCCAGCATTTT.

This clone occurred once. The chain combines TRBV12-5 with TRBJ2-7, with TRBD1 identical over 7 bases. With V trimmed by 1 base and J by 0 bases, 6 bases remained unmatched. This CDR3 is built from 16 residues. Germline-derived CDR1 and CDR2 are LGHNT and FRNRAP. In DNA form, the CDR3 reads TGTGCTAGTGGTTTGGGGGACAGCAGGAGCTCCTACGAGCAGTACTTC. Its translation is CASGLGDSRSSYEQYF. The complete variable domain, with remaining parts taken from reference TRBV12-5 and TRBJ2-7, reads DARVTQTPRHKVTEMGQEVTMRCQPILGHNTVFWYRQTMMQGLELLAYFRNRAPLDDSGMPKDRFSAEMPDATLATLKIQPSEPRDSAVYFCASGLGDSRSSYEQYFGPGTRLTVT.

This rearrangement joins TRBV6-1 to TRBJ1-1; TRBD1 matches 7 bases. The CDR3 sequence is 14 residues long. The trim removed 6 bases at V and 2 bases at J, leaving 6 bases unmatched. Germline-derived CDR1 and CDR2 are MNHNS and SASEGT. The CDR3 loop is CASRWGQTNTEAFF. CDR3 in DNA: TGTGCCAGCAGATGGGGACAGACTAACACTGAAGCTTTCTTT.

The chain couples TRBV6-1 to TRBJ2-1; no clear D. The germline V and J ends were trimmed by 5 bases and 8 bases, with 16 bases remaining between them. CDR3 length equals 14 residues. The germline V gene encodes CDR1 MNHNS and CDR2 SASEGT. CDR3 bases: TGTGCCAGCAGTTTAGTCCGTCGCACCGATGAGCAGTTCTTC. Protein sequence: CASSLVRRTDEQFF.

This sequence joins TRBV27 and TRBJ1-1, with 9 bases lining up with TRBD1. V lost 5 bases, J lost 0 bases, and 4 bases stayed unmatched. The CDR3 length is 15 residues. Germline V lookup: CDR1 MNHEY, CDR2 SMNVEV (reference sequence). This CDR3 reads CASSPGTGLNTEAFF. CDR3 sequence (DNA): TGTGCCAGCAGTCCCGGGACAGGGCTGAACACTGAAGCTTTCTTT.

CDR3 bases: TGTGCCAGCAGTTACAGCTTTCAGGGGGCGAGTGAAAAACTGTTTTTT. Protein sequence: CASSYSFQGASEKLFF. The genes are TRBV6-5 and TRBJ1-4; 8 bases are shared with TRBD1. CDR1 is MNHEY and CDR2 is SVGAGI in the germline V gene. Unmatched junction bases numbered 9, after V lost 2 bases and J lost 7 bases. The CDR3 is 16 amino acids.

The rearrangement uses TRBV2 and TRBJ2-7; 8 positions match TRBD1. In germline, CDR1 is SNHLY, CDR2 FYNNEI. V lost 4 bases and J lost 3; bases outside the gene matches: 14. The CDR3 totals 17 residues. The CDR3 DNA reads TGTGCCAGCAGTGGCCCGGACAGGGACCCAACCTTCTACGAGCAGTACTTC. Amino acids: CASSGPDRDPTFYEQYF.

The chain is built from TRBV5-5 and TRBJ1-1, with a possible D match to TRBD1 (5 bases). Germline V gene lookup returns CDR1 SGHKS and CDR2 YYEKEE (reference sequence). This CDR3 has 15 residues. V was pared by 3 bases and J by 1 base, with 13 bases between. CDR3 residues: CASSSTRVGNTEAFF. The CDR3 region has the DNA TGTGCCAGCAGCTCAACCAGGGTGGGGAACACTGAAGCTTTCTTT.

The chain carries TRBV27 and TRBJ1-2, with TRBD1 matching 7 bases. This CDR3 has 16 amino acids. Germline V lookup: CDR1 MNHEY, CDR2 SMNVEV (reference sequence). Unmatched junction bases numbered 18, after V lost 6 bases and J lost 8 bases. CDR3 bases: TGTGCCAGCAGGAAAATGGGGACAGCTGCCCTTTGGGGCTACACCTTC. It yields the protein CASRKMGTAALWGYTF.

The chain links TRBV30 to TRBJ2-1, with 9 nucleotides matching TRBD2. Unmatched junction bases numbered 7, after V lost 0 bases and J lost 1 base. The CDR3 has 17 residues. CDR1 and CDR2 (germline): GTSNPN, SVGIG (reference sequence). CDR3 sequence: CAWSVTSGRFSYNEQFF. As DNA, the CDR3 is TGTGCCTGGAGTGTTACTAGCGGGCGCTTTTCCTACAATGAGCAGTTCTTC.